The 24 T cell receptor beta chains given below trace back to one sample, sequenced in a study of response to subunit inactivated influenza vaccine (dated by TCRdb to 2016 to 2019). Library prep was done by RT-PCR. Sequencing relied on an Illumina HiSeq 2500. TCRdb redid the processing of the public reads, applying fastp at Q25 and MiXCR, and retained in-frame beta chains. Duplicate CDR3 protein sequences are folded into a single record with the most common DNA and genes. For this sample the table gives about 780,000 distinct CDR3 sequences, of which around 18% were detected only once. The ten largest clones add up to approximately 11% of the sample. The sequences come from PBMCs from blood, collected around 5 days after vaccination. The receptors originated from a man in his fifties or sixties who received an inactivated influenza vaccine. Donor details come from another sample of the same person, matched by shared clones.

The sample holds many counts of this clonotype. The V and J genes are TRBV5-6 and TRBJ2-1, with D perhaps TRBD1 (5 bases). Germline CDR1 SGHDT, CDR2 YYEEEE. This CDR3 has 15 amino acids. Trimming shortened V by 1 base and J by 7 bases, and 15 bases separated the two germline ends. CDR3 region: CASSLMFQGRNEQFF. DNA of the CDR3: TGTGCCAGCAGCTTGATGTTCCAGGGAAGGAATGAGCAGTTCTTC.

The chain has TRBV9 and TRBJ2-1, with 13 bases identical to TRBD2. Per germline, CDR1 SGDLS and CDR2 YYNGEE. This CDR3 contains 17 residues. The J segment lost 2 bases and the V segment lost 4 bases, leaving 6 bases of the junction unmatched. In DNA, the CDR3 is TGTGCCAGCAGCACGCACGGGACTAGCGGGACCTACAATGAGCAGTTCTTC. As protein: CASSTHGTSGTYNEQFF.

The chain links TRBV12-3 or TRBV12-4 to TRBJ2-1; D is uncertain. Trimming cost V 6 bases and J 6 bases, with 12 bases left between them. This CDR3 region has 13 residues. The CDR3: CASSLSRGNEQFF. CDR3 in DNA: TGTGCCAGCAGCCTTTCCCGCGGCAATGAGCAGTTCTTC.

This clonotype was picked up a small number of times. CDR3 sequence (DNA): TGTGCCACCAGTGATTTTCAGGGCTCCTACAATGAGCAGTTCTTC. It translates to CATSDFQGSYNEQFF. The chain carries TRBV24-1 and TRBJ2-1; tentatively, D is TRBD1 (5 bases). Germline CDR1 KGHDR, CDR2 SFDVKD. Between the trimmed V and J ends, which lost 1 base and 0 bases, there was a span of 6 bases. The CDR3 has 15 amino acids.

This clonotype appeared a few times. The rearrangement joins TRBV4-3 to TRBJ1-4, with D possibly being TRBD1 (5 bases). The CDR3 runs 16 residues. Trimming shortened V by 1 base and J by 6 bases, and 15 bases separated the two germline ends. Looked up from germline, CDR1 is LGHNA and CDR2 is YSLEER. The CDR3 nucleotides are TGCGCCAGCAGCCAAGGGCTACAGGTTTCCGATGAAAAACTGTTTTTT. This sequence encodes CASSQGLQVSDEKLFF.

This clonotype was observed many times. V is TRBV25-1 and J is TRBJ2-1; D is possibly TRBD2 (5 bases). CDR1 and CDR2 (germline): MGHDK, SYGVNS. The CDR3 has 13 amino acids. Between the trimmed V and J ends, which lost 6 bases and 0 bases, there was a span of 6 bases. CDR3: CASRRGSYNEQFF. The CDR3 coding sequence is TGTGCCAGCAGACGGGGCTCCTACAATGAGCAGTTCTTC. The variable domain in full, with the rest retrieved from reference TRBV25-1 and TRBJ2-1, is EADIYQTPRYLVIGTGKKITLECSQTMGHDKMYWYQQDPGMELHLIHYSYGVNSTEKGDLSSESTVSRIRTEHFPLTLESARPSHTSQYLCASRRGSYNEQFFGPGTRLTVL.

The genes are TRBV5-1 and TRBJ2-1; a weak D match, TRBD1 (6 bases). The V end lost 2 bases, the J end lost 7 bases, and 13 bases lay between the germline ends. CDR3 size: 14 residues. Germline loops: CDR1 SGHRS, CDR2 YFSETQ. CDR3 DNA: TGCGCCAGCAGCTTCCTTGGGGGCGAGAATGAGCAGTTCTTC. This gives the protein CASSFLGGENEQFF.

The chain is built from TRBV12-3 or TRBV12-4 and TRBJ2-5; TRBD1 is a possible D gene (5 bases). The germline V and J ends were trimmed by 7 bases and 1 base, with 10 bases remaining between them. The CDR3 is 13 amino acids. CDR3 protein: CASKSTVQETQYF. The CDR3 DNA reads TGTGCCAGCAAATCGACAGTCCAAGAGACCCAGTACTTC.

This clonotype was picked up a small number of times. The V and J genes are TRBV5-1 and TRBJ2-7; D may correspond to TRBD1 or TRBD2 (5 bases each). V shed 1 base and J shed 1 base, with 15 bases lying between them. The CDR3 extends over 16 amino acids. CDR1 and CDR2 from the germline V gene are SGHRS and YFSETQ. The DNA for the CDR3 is TGCGCCAGCAGCTTGTTAGGGGCAGGGAGTTCCTACGAGCAGTACTTC. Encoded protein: CASSLLGAGSSYEQYF.

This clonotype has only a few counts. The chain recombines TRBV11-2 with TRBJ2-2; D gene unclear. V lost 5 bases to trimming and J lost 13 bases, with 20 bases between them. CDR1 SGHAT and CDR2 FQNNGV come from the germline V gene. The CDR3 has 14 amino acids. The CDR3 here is CASSPPNAVWWLFF. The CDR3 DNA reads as TGTGCCAGCAGCCCACCTAATGCCGTCTGGTGGCTGTTTTTT.

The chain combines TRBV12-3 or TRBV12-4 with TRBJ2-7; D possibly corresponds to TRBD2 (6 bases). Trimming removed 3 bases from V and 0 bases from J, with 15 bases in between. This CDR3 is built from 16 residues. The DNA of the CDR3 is TGTGCCAGCAGTTTGATGGGGGGAAGGCTCTCCTACGAGCAGTACTTC. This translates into CASSLMGGRLSYEQYF.

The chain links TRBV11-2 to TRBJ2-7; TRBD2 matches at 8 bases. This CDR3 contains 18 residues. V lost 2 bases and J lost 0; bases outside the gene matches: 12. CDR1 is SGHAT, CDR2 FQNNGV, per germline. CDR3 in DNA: TGTGCCAGCAGCTTACTCGGGGTTGCAGCGGGGGCCTCCTACGAGCAGTACTTC. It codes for CASSLLGVAAGASYEQYF. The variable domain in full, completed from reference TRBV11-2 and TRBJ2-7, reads EAGVAQSPRYKIIEKRQSVAFWCNPISGHATLYWYQQILGQGPKLLIQFQNNGVVDDSQLPKDRFSAERLKGVDSTLKIQPAKLEDSAVYLCASSLLGVAAGASYEQYFGPGTRLTVT.

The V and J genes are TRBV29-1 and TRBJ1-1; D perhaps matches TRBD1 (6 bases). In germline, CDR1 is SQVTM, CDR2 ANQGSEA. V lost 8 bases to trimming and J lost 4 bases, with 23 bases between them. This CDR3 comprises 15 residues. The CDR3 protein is CSITEGLTGSTEAFF. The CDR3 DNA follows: TGCAGCATAACCGAGGGCCTAACAGGGAGCACTGAAGCTTTCTTT.

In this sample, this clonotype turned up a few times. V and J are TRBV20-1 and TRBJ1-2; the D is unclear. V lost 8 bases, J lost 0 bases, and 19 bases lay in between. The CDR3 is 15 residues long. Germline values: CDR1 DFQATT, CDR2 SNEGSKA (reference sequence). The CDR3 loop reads CSRFSYSSPNYGYTF. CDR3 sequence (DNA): TGCAGTCGCTTCTCTTACTCCAGCCCTAACTATGGCTACACCTTC.

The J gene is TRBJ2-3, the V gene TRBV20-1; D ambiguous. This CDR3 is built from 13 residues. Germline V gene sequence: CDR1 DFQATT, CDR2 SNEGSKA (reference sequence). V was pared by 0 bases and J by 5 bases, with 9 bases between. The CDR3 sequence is CSARDPLGDTQYF. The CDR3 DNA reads TGCAGTGCTAGAGATCCGTTAGGAGATACGCAGTATTTT.

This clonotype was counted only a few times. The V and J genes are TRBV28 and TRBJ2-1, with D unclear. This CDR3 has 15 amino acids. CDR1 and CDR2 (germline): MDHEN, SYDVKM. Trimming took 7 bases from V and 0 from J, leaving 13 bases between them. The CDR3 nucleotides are TGTGCCAGCACCCTCATTCCAAGCTCCTACAATGAGCAGTTCTTC. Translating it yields CASTLIPSSYNEQFF.

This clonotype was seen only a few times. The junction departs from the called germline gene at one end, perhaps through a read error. DNA for the CDR3: TGTGCCAGCAGCCAAGCTAGCGGGATCGCCTTC. Translation gives CASSQASGIAF. The chain employs TRBV3-1 and TRBJ2-1, with TRBD2 identical over 9 bases. CDR3 length: 11 amino acids. The germline gives CDR1 LGHDT, CDR2 YNNKEL (reference sequence).

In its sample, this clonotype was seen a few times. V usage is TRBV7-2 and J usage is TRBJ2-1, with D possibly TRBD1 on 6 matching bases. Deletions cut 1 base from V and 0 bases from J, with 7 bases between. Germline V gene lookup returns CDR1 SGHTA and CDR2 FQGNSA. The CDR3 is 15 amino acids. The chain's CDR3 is CASSLDRVSYNEQFF. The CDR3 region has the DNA TGTGCCAGCAGCTTAGACAGGGTCTCCTACAATGAGCAGTTCTTC.

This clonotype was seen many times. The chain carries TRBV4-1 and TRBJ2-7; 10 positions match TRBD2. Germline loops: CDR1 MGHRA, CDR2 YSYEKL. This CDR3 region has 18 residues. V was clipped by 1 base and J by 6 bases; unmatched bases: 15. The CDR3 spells CASSQGLIIPSGRGEQYF. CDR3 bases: TGCGCCAGCAGCCAAGGGCTCATCATCCCTAGCGGGAGAGGCGAGCAGTACTTC.

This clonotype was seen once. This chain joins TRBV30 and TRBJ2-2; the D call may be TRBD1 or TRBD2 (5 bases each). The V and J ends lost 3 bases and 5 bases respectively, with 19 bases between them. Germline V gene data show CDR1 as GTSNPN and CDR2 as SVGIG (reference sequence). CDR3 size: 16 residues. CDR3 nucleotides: TGTGCCTGGAGAAGCCCGGGACCGTTCCGAACCGGGGAGCTGTTTTTT. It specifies CAWRSPGPFRTGELFF.

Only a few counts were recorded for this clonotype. DNA for the CDR3: TGCAGTTCTATACCGGGCCCCACCAATGAGCAGTTCTTC. Translated: CSSIPGPTNEQFF. The chain carries TRBV20-1 and TRBJ2-1; D unclear. Trimming stripped 8 bases from V and 6 bases from J, with 17 bases between. The CDR3 has 13 amino acids. Germline CDR1 reads DFQATT; CDR2 reads SNEGSKA (reference sequence).

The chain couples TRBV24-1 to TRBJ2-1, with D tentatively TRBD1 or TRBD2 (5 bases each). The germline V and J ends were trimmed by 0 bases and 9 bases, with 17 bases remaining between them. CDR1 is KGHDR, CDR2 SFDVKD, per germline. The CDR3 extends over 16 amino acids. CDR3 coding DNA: TGTGCCACCAGTGATTTGCCTCGGGGACCCCTCTTTGAGCAGTTCTTC. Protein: CATSDLPRGPLFEQFF.

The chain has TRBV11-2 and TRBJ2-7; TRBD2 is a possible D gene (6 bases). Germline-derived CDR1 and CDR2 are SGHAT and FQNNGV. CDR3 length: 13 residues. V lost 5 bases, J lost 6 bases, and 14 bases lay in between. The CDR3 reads CASSPGEAGEQYF. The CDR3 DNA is TGTGCCAGCAGCCCGGGGGAGGCGGGCGAGCAGTACTTC.

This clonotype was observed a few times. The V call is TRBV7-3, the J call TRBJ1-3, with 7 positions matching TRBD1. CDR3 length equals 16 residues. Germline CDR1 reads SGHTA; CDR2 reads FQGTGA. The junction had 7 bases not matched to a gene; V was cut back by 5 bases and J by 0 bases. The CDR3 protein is CASSQQGPNSGNTIYF. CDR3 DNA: TGTGCCAGCAGCCAACAGGGGCCGAACTCTGGAAACACCATATATTTT.